This T cell receptor beta chain came from a study of early T cells in non-severe SARS-CoV-2 infection. Across the study: Sequencing of bulk RNA from unsorted whole blood was done, without chain pairing.

TCRdb passed the 5' RACE reads through MiXCR, listing each CDR3 protein once. Of 75,000 or so distinct CDR3 sequences listed, 14% to 15% were seen once; the top ten hold about a tenth. The sample holds many counts of this clonotype. V was cut by 3 bases and J by 0 bases, with 11 bases left in between. The CDR3 covers 15 residues. Germline V gene sequence: CDR1 MDHEN, CDR2 SYDVKM. The rearrangement uses TRBV28 and TRBJ1-1, with D perhaps matching TRBD1 (5 bases). This clonotype was sampled from an adult who was a healthcare worker with PCR-confirmed SARS-CoV-2 infection or an uninfected control (not recorded which). The sample consisted of whole blood. CDR3: CASSLSSGLNTEAFF. The CDR3 coding sequence is TGTGCCAGCAGTTTGTCGTCAGGGCTGAACACTGAAGCTTTCTTT.